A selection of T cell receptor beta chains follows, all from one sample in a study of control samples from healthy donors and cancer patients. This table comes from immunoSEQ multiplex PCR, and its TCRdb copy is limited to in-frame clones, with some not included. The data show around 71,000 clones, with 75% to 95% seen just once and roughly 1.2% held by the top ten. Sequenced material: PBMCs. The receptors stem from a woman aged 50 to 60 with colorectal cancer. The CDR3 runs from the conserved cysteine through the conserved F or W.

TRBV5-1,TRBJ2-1,CASSLTSGRSYNEQFF
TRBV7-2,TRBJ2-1,CASSWTDYNEQFF
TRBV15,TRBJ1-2,CATSRVGRLVGYTF
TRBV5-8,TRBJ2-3,CASSPWWASGARADTQYF
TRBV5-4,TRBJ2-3,CASRPRISSGESTDTQYF
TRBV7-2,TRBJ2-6,CASSVRKGGQGGANVLTF
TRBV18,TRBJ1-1,CASSPVSETNTEAFF
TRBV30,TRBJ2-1,CALVLPAGATAGGSPYNEQFF
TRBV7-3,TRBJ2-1,CASSDRGGAFNEQFF
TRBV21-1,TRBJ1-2,CASSKEGQGCGYTF
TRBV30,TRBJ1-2,CAWKGGTDGVEGYTF
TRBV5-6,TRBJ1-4,CASSSTGTGLEKLFF
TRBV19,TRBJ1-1,CASSILRGVWTEAFF
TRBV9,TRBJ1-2,CASKGNRGNYGYTF
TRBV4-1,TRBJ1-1,CASSQETDLRTEAFF
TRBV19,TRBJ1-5,CASRTTGGNQPQHF
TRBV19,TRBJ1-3,CASSPADSGNTIYF
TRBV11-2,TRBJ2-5,CASSIRAGPQETQYF
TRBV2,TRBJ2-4,CASSDQGVLGIQYF
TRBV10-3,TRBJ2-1,CAISESNLAGGPRSYNEQFF
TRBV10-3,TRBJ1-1,CAISKDRLGRNTEAFF
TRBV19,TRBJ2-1,CASKGGPSSYNEQFF